Listed below are T cell receptor beta chains from one sample, sequenced in a study of T-cell memory formation after mild COVID-19. From the 5' RACE reads, TCRdb called clonotypes with MiXCR, one entry per CDR3 protein. Altogether 170,000 or so distinct CDR3 sequences are present, about a fifth being singletons, with the ten largest covering roughly 23%. Input material: PBMCs or a T cell subset sorted from them (not recorded which). Receptors originate from an adult woman who had mild COVID-19 (a few samples of this study predate the infection). Cell type and time point are not known. Both conserved end residues are part of each CDR3. D genes are given only for firm matches. Rows give clone size only sometimes, using once, few, many, or a class for an expanded clone.

>TRBJ2-2|TRBV19|-|TRBD2
TGTGCCAGTAGTATAGAGGCTAGCGGGAGTCGGGCCACCGGGGAGCTGTTTTTT
CASSIEASGSRATGELFF
>TRBJ1-5|TRBV19|few|TRBD1
TGTGCCAGCCAACCCCAGGGGGGTGGCAATCAGCCCCAGCATTTT
CASQPQGGGNQPQHF
>TRBJ2-5|TRBV11-2|-|TRBD1
TGTGCCAGCAGCCCCACAGGGGAGTGGGGCCAAGAGACCCAGTACTTC
CASSPTGEWGQETQYF
>TRBJ1-1|TRBV4-2|-|TRBD1
TGTGCCAGCAGCCAGTCGGACAGGGGGAACACTGAAGCTTTCTTT
CASSQSDRGNTEAFF
>TRBJ2-3|TRBV6-5|few|-
TGTGCCAGCAGCCGGCGGGGCACAGATACGCAGTATTTT
CASSRRGTDTQYF
>TRBJ1-1|TRBV19|few|-
TGTGCCAGTAGTATCGCAGAGGACACTGAAGCTTTCTTT
CASSIAEDTEAFF
>TRBJ2-1|TRBV6-5|-|TRBD2
TGTGCCAGCAGTTACTCTTTCCCGGGGGGGGTCTACAATGAGCAGTTCTTC
CASSYSFPGGVYNEQFF
>TRBJ1-1|TRBV4-1|few|-
TGCGCCAGCAGCCAGGGGGTTACGGACACTGAAGCTTTCTTT
CASSQGVTDTEAFF
>TRBJ2-7|TRBV14|-|-
TGTGCCAGCAGCCAAGAGTTACAGGGTAGAAACGAGCAGTACTTC
CASSQELQGRNEQYF
>TRBJ2-7|TRBV2|-|TRBD1
TGTGCCAGCAGTCCGCACGGGACAGGGGGCTCCTACGAGCAGTACTTC
CASSPHGTGGSYEQYF
>TRBJ1-2|TRBV12-3/TRBV12-4|-|-
TGTGCCAGCAGGCAAGGAGACTATGGCTACACCTTC
CASRQGDYGYTF
>TRBJ2-3|TRBV6-2/TRBV6-3|many|TRBD1
TGTGCCAGCAGTCCATACCGGGACAGGGGCCGCGATACGCAGTATTTT
CASSPYRDRGRDTQYF
>TRBJ2-5|TRBV6-5|-|-
TGTGCCAGCAGTTTTGACCGACTCGGGAAGACCCAGTACTTC
CASSFDRLGKTQYF
>TRBJ2-1|TRBV7-9|few|-
TGTGCCAGCAGCCAGGGCCCCTTAGGTGAGCAGTTCTTC
CASSQGPLGEQFF
>TRBJ1-1|TRBV7-9|many|-
TGTGCCAGCAGCCATGATACGAACACTGAAGCTTTCTTT
CASSHDTNTEAFF